This T cell receptor beta chain was obtained from a study of T cell responses to AZD1222 COVID-19 vaccine. Notes on the study in general: Reportedly, close to half of spike-specific TCRs are directed against unmutated variant regions. It should be noted that donors were predominantly white British and more often female, and clonal diversity was possibly underestimated.

Germline V lookup: CDR1 MGHRA, CDR2 YSYEKL. The trim removed 3 bases at V and 3 bases at J, leaving 3 bases unmatched. This CDR3 has 15 residues. To note about this clone: What it recognizes is unknown.

This table comes from immunoSEQ multiplex PCR, and its TCRdb copy is limited to in-frame clones, with some not included. The sample records some 140,000 clones, around 90% being singletons. V and J are TRBV4-1 and TRBJ2-3, with 10 nucleotides matching TRBD1. This sample comprised peripheral blood, obtained on day 0 of AZD1222 vaccination. The sequence was obtained from an adult in good health. Here the CDR3 DNA reads TGCGCCAGCAGCCATCGGACAGGGGGTACAGATACGCAGTATTTT. Amino acid sequence: CASSHRTGGTDTQYF.